Each of the 2 T cell receptor beta chains below was sequenced from the same sample in a study of T cells in women clearing cervical HPV infection. TCRdb's copy holds only in-frame clones and misses some; the assay was immunoSEQ multiplex PCR. The sample has fewer than 30,000 clones. Specimen: blood buffy coat. The receptors come from a woman between 18 and 70 years old with a cervical HPV16 infection that either progressed to CIN3+ or cleared (not recorded which).

As for this clone: Coverage ceases 3 residues before the CDR3 finishes, and the germline J gene fills in the end. This sequence joins TRBV18 and TRBJ2-3; 10 nucleotides agree with TRBD2. CDR1 is KGHSH, CDR2 LQKENI, per germline. The CDR3 covers 17 residues. V lost 3 bases to trimming and J lost 2 bases; unmatched junction nucleotides: 8. The part of the CDR3 DNA that was read is TGTGCCAGCTCACCCTCCACTAGCGGGATAAACACAGATACG. Protein product: CASSPSTSGINTDT. The whole CDR3 sequence reads CASSPSTSGINTDTQYF.

Worth noting for this clone: The read halts 3 residues ahead of the CDR3 end, with the missing end drawn from the germline J gene. The J gene is TRBJ1-4, the V gene TRBV19; D is perhaps TRBD1 (5 bases). The germline CDR1 and CDR2 sequences are LNHDA and SQIVND (reference sequence). This CDR3 is built from 18 residues. The CDR3 bases that were read are TGTGCCAGTGGGAGACTTCAACGGGAGTACGGAGGGGCCAACGTA. Its translation is CASGRLQREYGGANV. The entire CDR3 is CASGRLQREYGGANVLFF.